This TCR beta chain was recovered during a study of blood T cell repertoires in COVID-19 (dated by TCRdb to the early 2020s). For the wider study: Samples covering the acute and convalescent phases of COVID-19 were provided by collaborators in the United States, Italy and Spain. The sample metadata nearly always contained a de-identified subject ID, COVID-19 status, age in years and sex. HLA class I and class II types, where available, came from metadata supplied by the sample provider rather than from assay-based typing. The samples were drawn from two sources: the first 160 participants of the ongoing ImmuneRACE study, and 1,000 to 1,500 subjects contributed by 6 global collaborators. The material from the prospective study consisted of cDNA or gDNA derived from T cells, B-cell-depleted T cells, or PBMCs. The repertoires were made available in a free public database intended to serve as a resource for research on the immune response to SARS-CoV-2. The dataset comprised deeply sampled blood TCRbeta repertoires from subjects exposed to, actively infected with, or recovered from COVID-19.

A note on this clone: Its specific antigen is unknown. Base qualities are missing; no much larger clone stands one base away.

The immunoSEQ Assay, a bias-controlled multiplex PCR, was used to amplify TCRbeta CDR3 regions from genomic DNA. As for the authors' bioinformatics: Within the assay, amplification of reference gene primers was used to estimate how many nucleated cells each sample contained. To quantify the absolute abundance of each unique TCRbeta CDR3 rearrangement, sequence reads were collapsed and filtered. For each sample, productive Simpson clonality was calculated as the square root of Simpson's diversity index across productive rearrangements. The table was pulled from immuneACCESS by TCRdb, which kept in-frame rearrangements only. Such tables lose some clones; where checked, under half of the loss comes from unresolved V genes, and the rest has no known cause. That table supplies the V and J calls and clone size; D and trimming were determined from the DNA. The table for this sample lists about 160,000 clones; over 85% of them were counted only once. Of the sample, roughly 2.1% falls within the top ten clones.

At one collaborating source in Seattle, patients were enrolled during active infection and were followed longitudinally through the course of disease. Each collaborating institution followed its own protocols to collect whole blood in K2EDTA tubes. Collaborator samples were shipped for TCRbeta analysis as frozen whole blood, isolated PBMCs, or DNA extracted from either sample type. General conclusions and limits of the study: The amount of clinical and demographic metadata varied by source and participant and was provided uncurated.

Germline trimming amounts to 5 bases on V and 2 bases on J, with 9 as the count of junction bases outside the gene matches. The CDR3 has 15 amino acids, counting the end cysteine and phenylalanine. Only the CDR3 region is kept as DNA, spanning 45 bases read in frame from base 1. In the germline V gene (reference sequence), CDR1 corresponds to MNHEY and CDR2 to SMNVEV. This receptor was taken from a woman aged 60-75 years with COVID-19, enrolled during active disease. Sample: peripheral blood. The receptor chain draws on TRBV27 and TRBJ2-7, with 7 bases matching TRBD1. At the DNA level, the sequence is TGTGCCAGCAGTCAAAGGGGACAGACAGCCTACGAGCAGTACTTC. The encoded protein is CASSQRGQTAYEQYF.